These T cell receptor beta chains were read from a single sample in a study of HIV-infected patients and healthy controls. MiXCR, applied by TCRdb to the 5' RACE reads, yields one record per CDR3 protein. The sample lists around 20,000 distinct CDR3 sequences, 7.5% to 10% occurring once. The sample here was blood, taken during antiretroviral therapy. These receptors all come from an adult with HIV infection. CDR3s include the opening cysteine and the closing phenylalanine or tryptophan. The D gene is left open where the match is weak. Expanded clones get a size class; other rows say once, few or many, or leave the size out.

J gene	D gene	clone size	V gene	CDR3 protein	CDR3 DNA
TRBJ2-7	TRBD2	many	TRBV28	CASRLPGGSSYEQYF	TGTGCCAGCAGGTTACCGGGGGGGAGCTCCTACGAGCAGTACTTC
TRBJ2-2	NA	NA	TRBV20-1	CSAPDRWNTGELFF	TGCAGTGCTCCCGACAGGTGGAACACCGGGGAGCTGTTTTTT
TRBJ2-3	NA	many	TRBV2	CATEGSDTQYF	TGTGCCACAGAGGGGTCAGATACGCAGTATTTT
TRBJ2-7	NA	many	TRBV12-3/TRBV12-4	CASSHGTSYEQYF	TGTGCCAGCAGCCACGGGACGAGCTACGAGCAGTACTTC
TRBJ1-4	TRBD1	many	TRBV27	CASSLGQGGEKLFF	TGTGCCAGCAGTCTCGGACAGGGCGGGGAAAAACTGTTTTTT
TRBJ2-1	TRBD2	many	TRBV20-1	CSAISGLAGGRGEQFF	TGCAGTGCCATCTCGGGACTAGCGGGAGGGCGTGGTGAGCAGTTCTTC
TRBJ2-1	NA	many	TRBV27	CASRPTSYNEQFF	TGTGCCAGCAGACCGACCTCCTACAATGAGCAGTTCTTC
TRBJ2-1	NA	many	TRBV30	CAWGGLAGNEQFF	TGTGCCTGGGGGGGCCTAGCCGGGAATGAGCAGTTCTTC
TRBJ1-2	NA	few	TRBV5-5	CASSPEGVYGYTF	TGTGCCAGCAGCCCCGAGGGGGTGTACGGCTACACCTTC
TRBJ1-1	NA	many	TRBV14	CASSREVNTEAFF	TGTGCCAGCAGCCGTGAGGTGAACACTGAAGCTTTCTTT
TRBJ2-3	NA	medium-sized	TRBV27	CASSLFSGAPDTQYF	TGTGCCAGCAGTTTATTTAGCGGAGCCCCAGATACGCAGTATTTT
TRBJ2-7	NA	many	TRBV29-1	CSVDLGNDYEQYF	TGCAGCGTTGATTTGGGCAACGACTACGAGCAGTACTTC
TRBJ2-1	TRBD1	many	TRBV5-1	CASSPRTGPYNEQFF	TGCGCCAGCAGCCCACGGACAGGGCCCTACAATGAGCAGTTCTTC
TRBJ1-1	NA	few	TRBV7-6	CASSLPHPNTEAFF	TGTGCCAGCAGCTTGCCCCATCCGAACACTGAAGCTTTCTTT
TRBJ2-7	NA	few	TRBV28	CASSGGTNEQYF	TGTGCCAGCAGTGGGGGGACCAACGAGCAGTACTTC
TRBJ2-7	TRBD1	many	TRBV7-7	CASSIGTARQYEQYF	TGTGCTAGCAGCATTGGGACAGCCCGACAATACGAGCAGTACTTC
TRBJ2-7	NA	many	TRBV11-2	CASSLMASSYEQYF	TGTGCCAGCAGCTTAATGGCCAGCTCCTACGAGCAGTACTTC
TRBJ2-3	NA	many	TRBV27	CASSLSVDSWGKLTDTQYF	TGTGCCAGCAGTTTATCGGTGGACTCTTGGGGGAAGTTAACAGATACGCAGTATTTT
TRBJ2-5	TRBD2	many	TRBV19	CASSLGLAGARETQYF	TGTGCCAGTAGTTTAGGACTAGCGGGAGCCCGGGAGACCCAGTACTTC
TRBJ1-3	NA	few	TRBV20-1	CSARVGSVRSGNTIYF	TGCAGTGCTAGAGTGGGCAGCGTTCGTTCTGGAAACACCATATATTTT
TRBJ2-7	NA	many	TRBV4-1	CASSQEEGAKGSHEQYF	TGCGCCAGCAGCCAAGAGGAAGGGGCGAAGGGGAGCCACGAGCAGTACTTC
TRBJ1-5	NA	many	TRBV5-1	CASSLDSYSNQPQHF	TGCGCCAGCAGCTTGGACAGTTATAGCAATCAGCCCCAGCATTTT
TRBJ1-4	TRBD1	many	TRBV28	CASSPTSGTEWFGGEKLFF	TGTGCCAGCAGCCCGACTTCCGGGACAGAGTGGTTCGGTGGTGAAAAACTGTTTTTT
TRBJ2-6	TRBD1	NA	TRBV11-2	CAGRDRGSGANVLTF	TGTGCCGGCCGGGACAGGGGATCTGGGGCCAACGTCCTGACTTTC
TRBJ1-2	NA	many	TRBV12-3/TRBV12-4	CASSLSTVNYGYTF	TGTGCCAGCAGCCTTTCGACCGTGAACTATGGCTACACCTTC
TRBJ2-3	TRBD2	many	TRBV20-1	CSAELIHSGSADTQYF	TGCAGTGCTGAGCTCATCCATAGCGGGAGTGCAGATACGCAGTATTTT
TRBJ1-5	NA	many	TRBV4-1	CASSTSLGENNQPQHF	TGCGCCAGCAGCACGTCGTTAGGGGAGAACAATCAGCCCCAGCATTTT
TRBJ2-1	TRBD1	many	TRBV4-1	CASSQPRDRDYNEQFF	TGCGCCAGCAGCCAACCCCGGGACAGGGACTACAATGAGCAGTTCTTC
TRBJ2-7	TRBD2	few	TRBV5-6	CASSLPSGNSYEQYF	TGTGCCAGCAGCTTGCCTAGCGGGAACTCCTACGAGCAGTACTTC
TRBJ2-7	NA	many	TRBV3-1	CASSQDSLPRSEQYF	TGTGCCAGCAGCCAAGATAGTCTCCCGAGATCCGAGCAGTACTTC
TRBJ2-1	NA	many	TRBV4-1	CASSQREDEQFF	TGCGCCAGCAGCCAAAGGGAAGATGAGCAGTTCTTC
TRBJ1-5	NA	many	TRBV18	CASSRADQPQHF	TGTGCCAGCTCACGGGCGGATCAGCCCCAGCATTTT
TRBJ1-1	NA	NA	TRBV29-1	CSVRTLNTEAFF	TGCAGCGTTCGGACATTGAACACTGAAGCTTTCTTT
TRBJ2-3	NA	NA	TRBV7-2	CASSFGLPDTQYF	TGTGCCAGCAGCTTCGGGTTGCCAGATACGCAGTATTTT
TRBJ2-1	TRBD2	many	TRBV2	CASRNSPGLGFNEQFF	TGTGCCAGCCGAAACTCCCCGGGACTAGGCTTCAATGAGCAGTTCTTC
TRBJ1-2	NA	many	TRBV5-4	CASSWDGNYGYTF	TGTGCCAGCAGCTGGGACGGTAACTATGGCTACACCTTC
TRBJ1-1	TRBD1	many	TRBV6-5	CASSSGTGIANTEAFF	TGTGCCAGCAGTTCGGGGACAGGGATCGCGAACACTGAAGCTTTCTTT